Following are 14 T cell receptor beta chains from one sample sequenced in a study of blood T cell repertoires in COVID-19. Profiling relied on immunoSEQ multiplex PCR, and the TCRdb table lists in-frame clones only, not all of them. The sample holds around 65,000 clones, approximately 86% seen once. Source material: peripheral blood. The source of these receptors is a human donor in a cohort sampled during active COVID-19.

J is TRBJ2-7 and V is TRBV6-5; tentative D call: TRBD1 (6 bases). The CDR3 is 14 residues long. V lost 2 bases, J lost 2 bases, and 10 bases lay in between. In germline, CDR1 is MNHEY, CDR2 SVGAGI. CDR3 in DNA: TGTGCCAGCAGTTACGGGGGCCCCACCTACGAGCAGTACTTC. Translating it yields CASSYGGPTYEQYF.

CDR3 region: CASSKKEGTEAFF. CDR3 sequence (DNA): TGCGCCAGCAGCAAGAAGGAGGGCACTGAAGCTTTCTTT. The V gene is TRBV5-1, the J gene TRBJ1-1; D is ambiguous. V was shortened by 4 bases and J by 4 bases, with 11 bases between the two germline ends. This CDR3 is built from 13 residues. Germline CDR1 and CDR2: SGHRS and YFSETQ.

The rearrangement joins TRBV6-5 to TRBJ2-2; TRBD2 matches at 7 bases. This CDR3 comprises 15 residues. Trimming at V came to 1 base and at J to 5 bases, leaving 4 bases not matched to a gene. The germline gives CDR1 MNHEY, CDR2 SVGAGI. DNA for the CDR3: TGTGCCAGCAGTTACTTTTCCGGGGGGACCGGGGAGCTGTTTTTT. This sequence encodes CASSYFSGGTGELFF.

The chain carries TRBV27 and TRBJ1-3; 10 bases are a match to TRBD1. CDR1 and CDR2 (germline): MNHEY, SMNVEV (reference sequence). The CDR3 contains 16 residues. V lost 5 bases to trimming and J lost 4 bases; unmatched junction nucleotides: 8. The CDR3 spells CASSLSGTGVGNTIYF. Written as DNA, the CDR3 is TGTGCCAGCAGTCTCTCCGGGACAGGGGTCGGAAACACCATATATTTT.

The CDR3 protein is CASSYFGGSDGYTF. The CDR3 bases are TGTGCCAGCAGCTACTTTGGGGGGAGCGATGGCTACACCTTC. V and J are TRBV7-9 and TRBJ1-2, with D perhaps TRBD1 (5 bases). Germline assignment: CDR1 SEHNR and CDR2 FQNEAQ (reference sequence). The length of the CDR3 is 14 residues. Trimming pared 4 bases from V and 6 bases from J, leaving 15 bases between. Using reference TRBV7-9 and TRBJ1-2 for the parts outside the CDR3, the full variable domain is DTGVSQNPRHKITKRGQNVTFRCDPISEHNRLYWYRQTLGQGPEFLTYFQNEAQLEKSRLLSDRFSAERPKGSFSTLEIQRTEQGDSAMYLCASSYFGGSDGYTFGSGTRLTVV.

The chain couples TRBV5-1 to TRBJ2-7, with 10 bases lining up with TRBD2. The CDR3 length is 14 residues. CDR1 is SGHRS and CDR2 is YFSETQ in the germline V gene. V shed 2 bases and J 3 bases; nucleotides not matched to a gene: 2. Here the CDR3 reads CASSLQREGYEQYF. Written as DNA, the CDR3 is TGCGCCAGCAGCTTACAGCGGGAGGGCTACGAGCAGTACTTC.

V gene TRBV7-7 combines with J gene TRBJ2-1; 7 nucleotides line up with TRBD1. The CDR3 is made up of 15 amino acids. Per germline, CDR1 SSHAT and CDR2 FNYEAQ (reference sequence). After removal of 4 bases from V and 5 bases from J, the junction contained 8 bases not matched to a gene. CDR3 coding DNA: TGTGCCAGCAGCTCACAACCGGGACAGCACAATGAGCAGTTCTTC. As protein: CASSSQPGQHNEQFF. Together with reference TRBV7-7 and TRBJ2-1, the CDR3 gives the full variable domain: GAGVSQSPRYKVTKRGQDVTLRCDPISSHATLYWYQQALGQGPEFLTYFNYEAQPDKSGLPSDRFSAERPEGSISTLTIQRTEQRDSAMYRCASSSQPGQHNEQFFGPGTRLTVL.

This clone was picked up a small number of times. This sequence joins TRBV9 and TRBJ1-4, with 7 bases identical to TRBD1. The CDR3 consists of 16 residues. Unmatched junction bases numbered 11, after V lost 5 bases and J lost 4 bases. Per the germline V gene, CDR1 is SGDLS and CDR2 is YYNGEE. Here the CDR3 DNA reads TGTGCCAGCAGTCACCGGGACAGCAATATTAATGAAAAACTGTTTTTT. Its translation is CASSHRDSNINEKLFF.

The chain uses TRBV10-3 and TRBJ1-3; the D gene is possibly TRBD1 (6 bases). V shed 7 bases and J shed 1 base, with 8 bases lying between them. This CDR3 has 13 amino acids. Germline CDR1 and CDR2: ENHRY and SYGVKD. This CDR3 reads CAITGTSGNTIYF. CDR3 coding DNA: TGTGCCATCACCGGGACATCTGGAAACACCATATATTTT.

V gene TRBV29-1 combines with J gene TRBJ2-7; a weak D match, TRBD2 (6 bases). V lost 4 bases, J lost 2 bases, and 12 bases lay in between. This CDR3 contains 13 residues. Germline loops: CDR1 SQVTM, CDR2 ANQGSEA. DNA of the CDR3: TGCAGCGTTGCCCGGGAGCCCCCCTACGAGCAGTACTTC. As protein: CSVAREPPYEQYF.

The genes are TRBV14 and TRBJ1-5, with D perhaps TRBD1 (5 bases). Germline V CDR1 and CDR2: SGHDN, FVKESK. There are 16 residues in the CDR3. Trimming shortened V by 1 base and J by 0 bases, and 10 bases separated the two germline ends. The CDR3 loop is CASSQVRQYSNQPQHF. Here the CDR3 DNA reads TGTGCCAGCAGCCAAGTGCGACAGTATAGCAATCAGCCCCAGCATTTT.

The chain carries TRBV5-1 and TRBJ1-1, with 9 bases lining up with TRBD1. Per germline, CDR1 SGHRS and CDR2 YFSETQ. The CDR3 has 15 amino acids. J gave up 4 bases and V 3 bases, and 7 bases lay outside the gene matches. CDR3 loop: CASSYATGGVTEAFF. The DNA of the CDR3 is TGCGCCAGCAGCTATGCAACAGGGGGCGTCACTGAAGCTTTCTTT.

This clone was recorded a few times. The rearrangement links TRBV30 to TRBJ1-5; tentatively, D is TRBD1 (5 bases). From germline, CDR1 is GTSNPN and CDR2 SVGIG (reference sequence). The CDR3 runs to 16 residues. V was shortened by 2 bases and J by 5 bases, with 19 bases between the two germline ends. The CDR3 DNA reads TGTGCCTGGAGTTGGGGCGGCATCTCGTGGGATCAGCCCCAGCATTTT. Translating gives CAWSWGGISWDQPQHF.

The chain is built from TRBV7-2 and TRBJ1-5; the D is unclear. The V end lost 1 base, the J end lost 0 bases, and 16 bases lay between the germline ends. CDR1 is SGHTA, CDR2 FQGNSA, per germline. This CDR3 is built from 18 residues. The CDR3 loop reads CASSLGSHLRGSNQPQHF. As DNA, the CDR3 is TGTGCCAGCAGCTTAGGATCCCACCTCCGGGGTAGCAATCAGCCCCAGCATTTT.